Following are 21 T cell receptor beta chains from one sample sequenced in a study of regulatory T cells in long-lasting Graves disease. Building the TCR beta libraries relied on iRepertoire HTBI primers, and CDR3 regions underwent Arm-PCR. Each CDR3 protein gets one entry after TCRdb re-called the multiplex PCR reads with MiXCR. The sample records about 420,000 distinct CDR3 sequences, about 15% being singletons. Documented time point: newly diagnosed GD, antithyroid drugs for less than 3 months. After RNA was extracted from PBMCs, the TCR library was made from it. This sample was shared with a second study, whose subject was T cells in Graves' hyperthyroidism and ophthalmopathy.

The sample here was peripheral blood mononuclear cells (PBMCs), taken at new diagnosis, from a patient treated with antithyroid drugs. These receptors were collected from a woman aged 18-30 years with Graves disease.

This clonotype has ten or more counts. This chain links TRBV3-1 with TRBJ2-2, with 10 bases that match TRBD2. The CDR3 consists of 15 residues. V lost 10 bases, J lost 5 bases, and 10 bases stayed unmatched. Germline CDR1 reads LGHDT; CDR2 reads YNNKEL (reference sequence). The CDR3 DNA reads TGTGCCACCCGGGCTAGCGGGAGATTTACCGGGGAGCTGTTTTTT. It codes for CATRASGRFTGELFF.

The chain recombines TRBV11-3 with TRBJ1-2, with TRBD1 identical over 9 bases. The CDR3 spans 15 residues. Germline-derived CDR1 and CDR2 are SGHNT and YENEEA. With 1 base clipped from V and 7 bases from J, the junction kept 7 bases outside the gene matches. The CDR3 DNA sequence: TGTGCCAGCAGCTTAGGTACCGGGACAGGGTTTGGCTACACCTTC. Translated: CASSLGTGTGFGYTF.

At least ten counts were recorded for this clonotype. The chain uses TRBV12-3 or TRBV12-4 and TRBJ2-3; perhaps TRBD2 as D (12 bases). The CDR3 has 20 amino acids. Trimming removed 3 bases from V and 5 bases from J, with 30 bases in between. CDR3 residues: CASSFPLGQGATSGRDTQYF. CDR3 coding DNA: TGTGCCAGCAGTTTTCCGCTTGGACAGGGGGCGACTAGCGGGAGAGATACGCAGTATTTT.

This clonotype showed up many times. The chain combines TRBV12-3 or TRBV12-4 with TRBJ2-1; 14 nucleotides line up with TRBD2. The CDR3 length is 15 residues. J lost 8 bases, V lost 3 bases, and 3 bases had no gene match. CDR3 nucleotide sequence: TGTGCCAGCAGTTTTGGGACTAGCGGGAGTTATGAGCAGTTCTTC. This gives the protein CASSFGTSGSYEQFF.

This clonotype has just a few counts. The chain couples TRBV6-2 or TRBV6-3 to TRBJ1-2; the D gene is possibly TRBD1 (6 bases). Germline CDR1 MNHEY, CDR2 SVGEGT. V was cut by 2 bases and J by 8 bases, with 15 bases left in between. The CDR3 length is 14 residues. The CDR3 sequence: CASSYTGNGGGYTF. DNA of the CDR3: TGTGCCAGCAGTTACACAGGGAATGGCGGCGGCTACACCTTC.

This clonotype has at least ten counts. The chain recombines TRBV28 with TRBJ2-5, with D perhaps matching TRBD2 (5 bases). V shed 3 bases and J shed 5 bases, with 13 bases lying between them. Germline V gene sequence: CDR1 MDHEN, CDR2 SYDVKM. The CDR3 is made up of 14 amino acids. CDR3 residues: CASSFQRSSETQYF. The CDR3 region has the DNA TGTGCCAGCAGTTTTCAGCGGAGTTCCGAGACCCAGTACTTC.

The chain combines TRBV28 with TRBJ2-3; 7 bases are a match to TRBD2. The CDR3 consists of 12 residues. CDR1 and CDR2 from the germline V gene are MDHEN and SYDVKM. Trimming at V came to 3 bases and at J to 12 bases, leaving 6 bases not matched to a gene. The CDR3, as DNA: TGTGCCAGCAGTTTTGGGACTACAACACAGTATTTT. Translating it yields CASSFGTTTQYF.

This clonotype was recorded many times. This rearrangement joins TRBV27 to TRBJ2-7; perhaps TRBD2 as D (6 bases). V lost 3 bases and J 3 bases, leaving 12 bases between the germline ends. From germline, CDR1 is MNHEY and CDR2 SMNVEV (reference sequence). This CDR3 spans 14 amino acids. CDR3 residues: CASSLSGFSYEQYF. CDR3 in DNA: TGTGCCAGCAGTTTGAGCGGGTTTAGCTACGAGCAGTACTTC.

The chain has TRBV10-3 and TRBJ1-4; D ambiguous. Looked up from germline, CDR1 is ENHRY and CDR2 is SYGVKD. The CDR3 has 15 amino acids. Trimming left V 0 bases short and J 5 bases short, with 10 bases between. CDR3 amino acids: CAISESSLGNEKLFF. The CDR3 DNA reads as TGTGCCATCAGTGAGTCGAGCCTGGGGAATGAAAAACTGTTTTTT.

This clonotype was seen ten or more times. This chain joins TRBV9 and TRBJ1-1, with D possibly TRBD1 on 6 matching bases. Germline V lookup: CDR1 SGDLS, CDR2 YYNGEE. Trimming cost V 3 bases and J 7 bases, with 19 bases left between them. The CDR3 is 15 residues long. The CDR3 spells CASSAHWDGRGEAFF. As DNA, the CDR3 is TGTGCCAGCAGCGCCCACTGGGACGGCAGGGGTGAAGCTTTCTTT.

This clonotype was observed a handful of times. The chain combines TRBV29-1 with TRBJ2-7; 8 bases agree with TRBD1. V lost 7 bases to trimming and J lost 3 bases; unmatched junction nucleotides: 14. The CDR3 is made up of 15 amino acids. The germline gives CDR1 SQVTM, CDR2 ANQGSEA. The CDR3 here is CSARQGSGYYYEQYF. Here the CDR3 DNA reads TGCAGCGCTCGACAGGGGTCTGGCTACTACTACGAGCAGTACTTC.

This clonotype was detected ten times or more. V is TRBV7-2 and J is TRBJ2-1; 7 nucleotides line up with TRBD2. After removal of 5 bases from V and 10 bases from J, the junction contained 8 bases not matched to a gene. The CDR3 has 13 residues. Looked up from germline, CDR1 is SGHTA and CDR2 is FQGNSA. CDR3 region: CASSRDYNGEQFF. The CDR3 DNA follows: TGTGCCAGCAGCCGGGACTACAACGGGGAGCAGTTCTTC.

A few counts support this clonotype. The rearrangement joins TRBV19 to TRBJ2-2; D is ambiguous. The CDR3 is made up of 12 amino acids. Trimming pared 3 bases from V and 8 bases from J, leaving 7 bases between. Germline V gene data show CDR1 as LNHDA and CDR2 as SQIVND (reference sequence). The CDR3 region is CASSIFAGELFF. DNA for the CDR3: TGTGCCAGTAGTATTTTTGCTGGGGAGCTGTTTTTT.

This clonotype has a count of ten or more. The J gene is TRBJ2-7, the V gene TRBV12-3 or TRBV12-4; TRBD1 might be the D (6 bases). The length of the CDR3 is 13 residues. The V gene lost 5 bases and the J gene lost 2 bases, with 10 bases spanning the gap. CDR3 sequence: CASSRDTTYEQYF. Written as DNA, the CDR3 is TGTGCCAGCAGTCGGGACACTACCTACGAGCAGTACTTC.

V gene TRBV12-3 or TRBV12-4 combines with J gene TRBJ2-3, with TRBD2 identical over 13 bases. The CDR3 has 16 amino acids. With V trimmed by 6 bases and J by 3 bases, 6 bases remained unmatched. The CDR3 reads CASRDQLAGGTDTQYF. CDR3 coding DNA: TGTGCCAGCAGGGATCAACTAGCGGGAGGGACAGATACGCAGTATTTT.

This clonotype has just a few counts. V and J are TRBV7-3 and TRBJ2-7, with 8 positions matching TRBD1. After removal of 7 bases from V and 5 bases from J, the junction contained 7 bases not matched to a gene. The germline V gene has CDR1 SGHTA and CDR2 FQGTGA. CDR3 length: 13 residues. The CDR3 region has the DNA TGTGCCAGCAACTTCGGACAGGGCGACGAGCAGTACTTC. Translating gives CASNFGQGDEQYF.

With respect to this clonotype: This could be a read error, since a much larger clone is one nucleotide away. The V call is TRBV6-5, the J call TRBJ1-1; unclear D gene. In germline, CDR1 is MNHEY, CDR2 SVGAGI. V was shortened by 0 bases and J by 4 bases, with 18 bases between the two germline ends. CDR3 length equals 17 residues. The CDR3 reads CASSYSLAGLKSTEAFF. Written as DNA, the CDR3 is TGTGCCAGCAGTTACTCGCTAGCAGGACTCAAGAGCACTGAAGCTTTCTTT.

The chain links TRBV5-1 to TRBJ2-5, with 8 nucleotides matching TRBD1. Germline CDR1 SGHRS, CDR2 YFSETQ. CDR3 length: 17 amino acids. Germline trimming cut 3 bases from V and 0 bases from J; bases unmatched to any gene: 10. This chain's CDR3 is CASSSSFRTGYQETQYF. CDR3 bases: TGCGCCAGCAGCTCTAGCTTCCGGACAGGGTACCAAGAGACCCAGTACTTC. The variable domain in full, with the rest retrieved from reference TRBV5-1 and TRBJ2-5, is KAGVTQTPRYLIKTRGQQVTLSCSPISGHRSVSWYQQTPGQGLQFLFEYFSETQRNKGNFPGRFSGRQFSNSRSEMNVSTLELGDSALYLCASSSSFRTGYQETQYFGPGTRLLVL.

The CDR3 is CASSQALAGGDSPLHF. The CDR3 DNA is TGCGCCAGCAGCCAAGCGCTGGCAGGAGGGGATTCACCCCTCCACTTT. The chain is built from TRBV4-3 and TRBJ1-6, with D tentatively TRBD1 (5 bases). The CDR3 covers 16 residues. V dropped 1 base and J dropped 8 bases, with 15 bases sitting between them. The germline V gene encodes CDR1 LGHNA and CDR2 YSLEER.

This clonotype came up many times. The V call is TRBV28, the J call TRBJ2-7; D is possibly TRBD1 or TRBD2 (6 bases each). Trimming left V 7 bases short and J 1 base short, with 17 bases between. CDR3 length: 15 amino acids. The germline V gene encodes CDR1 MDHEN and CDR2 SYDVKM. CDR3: CASIIQGGGSYEQYF. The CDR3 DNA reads TGTGCCAGCATCATACAGGGAGGAGGATCCTACGAGCAGTACTTC.

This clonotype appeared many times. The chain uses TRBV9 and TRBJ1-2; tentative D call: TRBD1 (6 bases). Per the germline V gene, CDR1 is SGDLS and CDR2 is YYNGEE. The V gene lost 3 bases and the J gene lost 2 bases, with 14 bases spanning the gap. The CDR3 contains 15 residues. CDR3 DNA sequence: TGTGCCAGCAGCGGGACAGCCTTCGGCAACTATGGCTACACCTTC. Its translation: CASSGTAFGNYGYTF.